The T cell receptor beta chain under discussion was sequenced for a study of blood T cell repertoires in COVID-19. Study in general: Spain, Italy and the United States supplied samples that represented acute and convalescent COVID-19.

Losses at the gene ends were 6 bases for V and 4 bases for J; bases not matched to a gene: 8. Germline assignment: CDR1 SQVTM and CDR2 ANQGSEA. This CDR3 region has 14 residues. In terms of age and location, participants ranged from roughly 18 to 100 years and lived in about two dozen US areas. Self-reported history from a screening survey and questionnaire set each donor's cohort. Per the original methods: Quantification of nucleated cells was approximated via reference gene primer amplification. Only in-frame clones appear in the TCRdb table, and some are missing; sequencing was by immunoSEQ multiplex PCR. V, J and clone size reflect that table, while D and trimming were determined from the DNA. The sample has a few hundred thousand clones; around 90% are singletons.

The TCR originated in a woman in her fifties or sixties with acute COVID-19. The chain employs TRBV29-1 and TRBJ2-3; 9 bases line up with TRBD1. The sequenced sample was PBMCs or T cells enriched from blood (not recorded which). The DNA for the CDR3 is TGCAGCGTCGGGACAGGGAATCTTGCAGATACGCAGTATTTT. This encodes CSVGTGNLADTQYF.